The clone carrying this T cell receptor beta chain came up many times. The antigen is unknown. The CDR3 loop spans 15 amino acids. Germline CDR1 MGHRA, CDR2 YSYEKL. V shed 4 bases, J shed 2 bases, and the junction held 4 bases outside the gene matches. This entry comes from a study of T cells after yellow fever vaccination. Study results and caveats: Overlap between CD4 and CD8 compartments was detected for a small share of clonotypes.

TCRdb re-derived calls from the 5' RACE reads in MiXCR, one entry per CDR3 protein. The repertoire holds 250,000 or so distinct CDR3 sequences, roughly 3.7% seen once, with 19% in the top ten. The sequencing used PBMCs, collected 15 days after the yellow fever booster vaccination. The sequence derives from a man between 18 and 35 years old who received the YFV17D yellow fever vaccine. This rearrangement joins TRBV4-1 to TRBJ2-3, with 9 bases lining up with TRBD1. In nucleotides, the CDR3 is TGCGCCAGCAGCCCGGGACAGGGAGACACAGATACGCAGTATTTT. Translating gives CASSPGQGDTDTQYF.